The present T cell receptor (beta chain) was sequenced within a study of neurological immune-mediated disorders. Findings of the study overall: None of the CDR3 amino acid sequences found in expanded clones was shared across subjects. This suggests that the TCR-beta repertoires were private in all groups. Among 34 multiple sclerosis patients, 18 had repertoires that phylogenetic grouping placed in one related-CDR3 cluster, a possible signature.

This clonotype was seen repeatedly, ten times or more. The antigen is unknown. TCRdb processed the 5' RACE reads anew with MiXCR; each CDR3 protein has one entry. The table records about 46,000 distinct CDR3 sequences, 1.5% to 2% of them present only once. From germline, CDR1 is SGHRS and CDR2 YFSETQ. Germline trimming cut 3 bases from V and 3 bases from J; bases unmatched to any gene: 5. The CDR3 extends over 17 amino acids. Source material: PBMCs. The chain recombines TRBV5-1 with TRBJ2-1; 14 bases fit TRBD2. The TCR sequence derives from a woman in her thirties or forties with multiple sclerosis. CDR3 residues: CASSWGLAGALYNEQFF. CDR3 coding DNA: TGCGCCAGCAGCTGGGGACTAGCGGGGGCACTCTACAATGAGCAGTTCTTC.